These 5 T cell receptor beta chains were sequenced from one sample in a study of CD8+ T cells in alopecia areata. TCR sequencing used cDNA made by reverse transcription of extracted RNA. Profiling relied on immunoSEQ multiplex PCR, and the TCRdb table lists in-frame clones only, not all of them. Sampling found fewer than 3,000 clones, none seen once. Sequencing used lesional skin. The source is a C3H/HeJ mouse with alopecia areata. The mouse line has the MHC haplotype H2-k.

This clone was seen at least ten times. Any gene name here is a mouse gene name. The read gets to within 4 residues of the CDR3 end, and the germline J gene fills in the rest. V and J are TRBV1 and TRBJ2-7; tentatively, D is TRBD1 (6 bases). In germline, CDR1 is NSQYPW, CDR2 LRSPGD (reference sequence). The CDR3 has 13 amino acids. This CDR3 reads CTCSARDNYEQYF. The DNA read from the CDR3 is TGCACCTGCAGTGCCCGGGACAATTAT.

As concerns this clone: Gene names and germline match the mouse. The read finishes 4 residues shy of the CDR3 end, and the germline J gene is used to complete it. The V and J genes are TRBV13-3 and TRBJ2-3; 13 positions match TRBD2. Germline trimming cut 7 bases from V and 3 bases from J; bases unmatched to any gene: 8. The CDR3 covers 16 residues. From germline, CDR1 is NNHDY and CDR2 SYVADS. The covered CDR3 bases are TGTGCCAGCGTCGGGACTGGGGGGGGGAGAGCAGAA. This gives the protein CASVGTGGGRAE. The CDR3 as a whole reads CASVGTGGGRAETLYF.

This clone was picked up a small number of times. A far larger clone differs by one base, so this is likely a read error. These gene names are mouse names. With the read ending 4 residues before the CDR3 end, the germline J gene is used to fill in that end. Other DNA sequences of this sample code for an identical CDR3. V gene TRBV16 combines with J gene TRBJ2-1, with 9 bases identical to TRBD2. The germline CDR1 and CDR2 sequences are SGHSA and FRNQAP. V dropped 0 bases and J dropped 3; count of bases not matched to a gene: 3. This CDR3 spans 16 amino acids. The DNA read from the CDR3 is TGTGCAAGCAGCTTAGAGGGACTGGGCGTCTATGCT. Protein sequence: CASSLEGLGVYA. The full CDR3 is CASSLEGLGVYAEQFF.

This clone was seen many times. The gene names here belong to mouse. The read stops 4 residues short of the end of the CDR3; the missing end is completed from the germline J gene. J is TRBJ2-1 and V is TRBV2; tentatively, D is TRBD1 (5 bases). This CDR3 spans 15 amino acids. Between the trimmed V and J ends, which lost 0 bases and 3 bases, there was a span of 9 bases. Looked up from germline, CDR1 is LGHNA and CDR2 is YSYQKL. The sequenced part of the CDR3 DNA is TGTGCCAGCAGCCAAGAGCCGACAGCCTATGCT. Translated: CASSQEPTAYA. The entire CDR3 sequence reads CASSQEPTAYAEQFF.

As to this clone: Gene names refer to mouse genes. Other DNA sequences of this sample code for an identical CDR3. The CDR3 DNA, read in part, is TGTGCCAGCAGCGAGGGACTGGGGGGACGC. It specifies CASSEGLGGR. The CDR3 reads in full as CASSEGLGGRDYTF. This chain uses TRBV13-3 with TRBJ1-2, with D possibly being TRBD1 (5 bases). Coverage ceases 4 residues before the CDR3 finishes, and the germline J gene fills in the end. The CDR3 loop spans 14 amino acids. The germline V gene encodes CDR1 NNHDY and CDR2 SYVADS.